This T cell receptor beta chain comes out of a study of T cell repertoires in cytomegalovirus infection. On the study more broadly: CMV epitopes in the study were HLA-C-restricted (recently identified) and HLA-B-restricted (well studied). Indications came from public TCR beta signatures; they pointed to CMV infection and to a matching HLA type. Study-level points and caveats: There were HLA-C-restricted CMV-specific TCR beta clonotypes dominating the ex vivo response.

Trimming took off 2 bases at V and 0 bases at J, with 9 bases between the two ends. The CDR3 covers 14 residues. In germline, CDR1 is SGHDT, CDR2 YYEEEE. Comments on this clonotype: Its specificity is not known.

In TCRdb, the reads were re-called with MiXCR into one record per CDR3 protein. The sample has approximately 770,000 distinct CDR3 sequences; roughly 29% are singletons. Here the sequenced sample was cultured CD8+ T cells from PBMCs, taken from culture after CMV antigen stimulation. The genes are TRBV5-6 and TRBJ2-7; D not resolved. This sequence originates from a human donor in good health (CMV status not recorded). Some clones in this sample may be carry-over from other donors' samples. The CDR3 DNA reads TGTGCCAGCAGCTTCTTCAGCCGCTCCTACGAGCAGTACTTC. Translated: CASSFFSRSYEQYF.